This T cell receptor (beta chain) was documented in a study of CD8+CD57+ T cells in acquired aplastic anemia. Overall study: The study obtained an average of roughly 3 ug of DNA from sorted CD4+ and CD8+ cells.

The germline V and J ends were trimmed by 5 bases and 5 bases, with 23 bases remaining between them. The length of the CDR3 is 17 residues. Germline lookup yields CDR1 KGHDR and CDR2 SFDVKD. For CDR3 and TCR beta VDJ profiling, genomic DNA was the template used. TCRdb passed the reads through MiXCR, listing each CDR3 protein once. Among 200,000 to 250,000 distinct CDR3 sequences, roughly 57% were seen once, and the ten largest hold 25% to 30%. The receptor was isolated from a human donor in good health. This chain uses TRBV24-1 with TRBJ2-5, with D possibly TRBD1 on 6 matching bases. Sequencing was performed on sorted CD4+, CD8+, or CD8+CD57+ T cells (not recorded which) from PBMCs. This CDR3 is CATSGSSKDRISETQYF. The DNA for the CDR3 is TGTGCCACCAGTGGCTCCTCCAAAGACAGGATATCGGAGACCCAGTACTTC.